At least ten counts were recorded for the clone carrying this TCR beta chain. Antigen unknown. Germline lookup yields CDR1 MNHEY and CDR2 SVGEGT. The germline V and J ends were trimmed by 2 bases and 4 bases, with 8 bases remaining between them. The CDR3 has 13 residues. Preparation of the TCRbeta library used unique molecular identifiers. MiXCR was run by TCRdb on the PCR reads, yielding one entry per CDR3 protein. The table lists 200,000 or so distinct CDR3 sequences, approximately 6% of them singletons. The data stem from a study of T-cell reconstitution after alpha-beta-depleted transplantation in children. The study, taken as a whole, reports: Recipient T cells and thymic progenitors that survived were the source of the high TCRbeta diversity seen at day 60 in some patients.

The sequence was collected from a girl less than two years old with combined immunodeficiency, due to receive a stem cell transplant. The chain uses TRBV6-2 or TRBV6-3 and TRBJ1-2; D perhaps matches TRBD1 (5 bases). The input for sequencing was PBMCs, taken before TCRalphabeta/CD19-depleted stem cell transplant. CDR3 DNA sequence: TGTGCCAGCAGTTACGGGACGAGCTATGGCTACACCTTC. Amino acids: CASSYGTSYGYTF.